Listed here are 12 T cell receptor beta chains from one sample, sequenced in a study of beta chain features in type 1 diabetes. Expressed TCRB transcripts got sequenced, as all isolated RNA was reverse transcribed. TCRdb keeps only in-frame clones here, not all; method: immunoSEQ multiplex PCR. The sample lists around 240,000 clones; approximately 70% were seen once. Sequenced input: naive CD4+ T cells from blood. The receptors were sampled from a man aged 25 to 40 in good health.

CDR3 bases: TGTGCCAGCAGTTTAGGGGCCGGTAGGACAGATACGCAGTATTTT. Protein sequence: CASSLGAGRTDTQYF. The chain couples TRBV28 to TRBJ2-3, with D perhaps TRBD1 (5 bases). The CDR3 runs 15 residues. CDR1 MDHEN and CDR2 SYDVKM come from the germline V gene. The ends were cut back, 2 bases at V and 3 bases at J, with 12 bases in the middle. The complete variable domain, with remaining parts taken from reference TRBV28 and TRBJ2-3, reads DVKVTQSSRYLVKRTGEKVFLECVQDMDHENMFWYRQDPGLGLRLIYFSYDVKMKEKGDIPEGYSVSREKKERFSLILESASTNQTSMYLCASSLGAGRTDTQYFGPGTRLTVL.

The V and J genes are TRBV29-1 and TRBJ1-2, with a possible D match to TRBD1 (5 bases). V was pared by 0 bases and J by 13 bases, with 18 bases between. CDR3 length equals 13 residues. In germline, CDR1 is SQVTM, CDR2 ANQGSEA. CDR3 loop: CSVEEGSRREGTF. CDR3 nucleotides: TGCAGCGTTGAAGAGGGTTCGCGCAGGGAGGGCACCTTC. The full variable domain, rest sourced from reference TRBV29-1 and TRBJ1-2, is SAVISQKPSRDICQRGTSLTIQCQVDSQVTMMFWYRQQPGQSLTLIATANQGSEATYESGFVIDKFPISRPNLTFSTLTVSNMSPEDSSIYLCSVEEGSRREGTFGSGTRLTVV.

The chain joins TRBV5-1 to TRBJ2-5; D is ambiguous. Germline values: CDR1 SGHRS, CDR2 YFSETQ. CDR3 size: 14 residues. V lost 0 bases and J lost 0, with 6 bases in between. CDR3 region: CASSLVQNQETQYF. CDR3 coding DNA: TGCGCCAGCAGCTTGGTCCAGAACCAAGAGACCCAGTACTTC.

This clone occurred once. The chain links TRBV5-1 to TRBJ2-3; 9 bases line up with TRBD2. The CDR3 runs 19 residues. V gave up 4 bases and J gave up 3 bases; unmatched junction bases: 18. Germline lookup yields CDR1 SGHRS and CDR2 YFSETQ. CDR3 coding DNA: TGCGCCAGCAGCCCGGTCCCATTCACCGCGGGGGGGCCTACAGATACGCAGTATTTT. This gives the protein CASSPVPFTAGGPTDTQYF.

This clone appeared a single time. The V gene is TRBV15, the J gene TRBJ2-2; D is possibly TRBD1 or TRBD2 (6 bases each). This CDR3 spans 15 amino acids. V was trimmed by 1 base and J by 7 bases, leaving 13 bases between them. Germline V lookup: CDR1 LNHNV, CDR2 YYDKDF (reference sequence). The CDR3 DNA follows: TGTGCCACCAGCAGAGTGAACAGGGAGGACGGGGAGCTGTTTTTT. Residues: CATSRVNREDGELFF.

This clone was found a few times. J is TRBJ2-5 and V is TRBV7-2, with 8 positions matching TRBD1. Germline CDR1 SGHTA, CDR2 FQGNSA. The V gene end was trimmed by 4 bases and the J gene end by 5 bases; junction bases not matched to a gene: 3. The CDR3 runs 13 residues. CDR3 DNA sequence: TGTGCCAGCAGCTGGACAGGGTACGAGACCCAGTACTTC. Protein product: CASSWTGYETQYF.

CDR3: CATSALAGARNEQFF. CDR3 DNA: TGTGCCACCAGCGCCCTAGCGGGCGCCCGGAATGAGCAGTTCTTC. The gene calls are TRBV15 and TRBJ2-1; TRBD2 matches at 8 bases. The CDR3 is 15 amino acids. The V gene's germline CDR1 is LNHNV and CDR2 YYDKDF (reference sequence). Losses at the gene ends were 5 bases for V and 7 bases for J; bases not matched to a gene: 10. Looking up the rest from reference TRBV15 and TRBJ2-1 gives the full variable domain: DAMVIQNPRYQVTQFGKPVTLSCSQTLNHNVMYWYQQKSSQAPKLLFHYYDKDFNNEADTPDNFQSRRPNTSFCFLDIRSPGLGDTAMYLCATSALAGARNEQFFGPGTRLTVL.

The genes are TRBV30 and TRBJ1-1; D unclear. CDR3 size: 13 residues. V lost 5 bases and J 1 base, leaving 11 bases between the germline ends. The V gene's germline CDR1 is GTSNPN and CDR2 SVGIG (reference sequence). The CDR3 DNA reads TGTGCCTGGTCCTTATGGGGGAACACTGAAGCTTTCTTT. This translates into CAWSLWGNTEAFF.

The V and J genes are TRBV4-1 and TRBJ2-3; TRBD1 aligns across 9 bases. V gave up 1 base and J gave up 7 bases; unmatched junction bases: 12. Germline V gene data show CDR1 as MGHRA and CDR2 as YSYEKL. The CDR3 extends over 17 amino acids. The CDR3 region has the DNA TGCGCCAGCAGCCAAGGACGTGCGACAGGGGGTTGGAATACGCAGTATTTT. This translates into CASSQGRATGGWNTQYF.

This chain joins TRBV30 and TRBJ1-1; D not resolved. Germline loops: CDR1 GTSNPN, CDR2 SVGIG (reference sequence). Trimming removed 7 bases at V and 7 bases at J, with 10 bases between. The CDR3 consists of 10 residues. The CDR3 loop reads CAFRVLEAFF. The DNA for the CDR3 is TGTGCCTTCCGGGTCCTTGAAGCTTTCTTT.

The rearrangement joins TRBV7-2 to TRBJ2-6; D remains ambiguous. Germline lookup yields CDR1 SGHTA and CDR2 FQGNSA. The CDR3 loop spans 15 amino acids. The ends were cut back, 1 base at V and 1 base at J, with 5 bases in the middle. The CDR3 DNA is TGTGCCAGCAGCTTAGACGGTTCTGGGGCCAACGTCCTGACTTTC. Translated: CASSLDGSGANVLTF. The complete variable domain, with remaining parts taken from reference TRBV7-2 and TRBJ2-6, reads GAGVSQSPSNKVTEKGKDVELRCDPISGHTALYWYRQSLGQGLEFLIYFQGNSAPDKSGLPSDRFSAERTGGSVSTLTIQRTQQEDSAVYLCASSLDGSGANVLTFGAGSRLTVL.

The chain couples TRBV4-1 to TRBJ2-6; D is unclear. Germline CDR1 MGHRA, CDR2 YSYEKL. The CDR3 loop spans 16 amino acids. Trimming shortened V by 1 base and J by 1 base, and 8 bases separated the two germline ends. The CDR3 is CASSQAPGSGANVLTF. The CDR3, as DNA: TGCGCCAGCAGCCAAGCCCCTGGTTCTGGGGCCAACGTCCTGACTTTC.